This TCR beta chain was identified in a study of cytomegalovirus exposure and HLA in healthy donors. Findings of the study overall: In most subjects, TCR beta sequences reportedly gave accurate predictions of HLA-A and HLA-B alleles.

This CDR3 has 15 residues. The germline gives CDR1 SGHRS, CDR2 YFSETQ. Trimming took 4 bases from V and 6 from J; bases not matched to a gene: 12. The study ran its PCR with 60 Vbeta and 13 Jbeta primers. TCRdb's table, derived via immunoSEQ multiplex PCR, lists solely in-frame clones and lacks some. Of roughly 150,000 clones listed, around 77% are singletons. Remarks on this clone: Its antigen is not identified.

Sequencing was done on a sample of PBMCs. This TCR was recovered from a man aged 25-45 years in good health and CMV-seronegative. The V and J genes are TRBV5-1 and TRBJ2-7; TRBD2 matches 8 bases. CDR3 in DNA: TGCGCCAGCAGCCGGGGTGCCGGACTAGCAGGCGAGCAGTACTTC. Its protein is CASSRGAGLAGEQYF.